This T cell receptor (beta chain) was sequenced during a study of cytomegalovirus exposure and HLA in healthy donors. Both 60 Vbeta primers and 13 Jbeta primers went into the PCR. The table came from immunoSEQ multiplex PCR; TCRdb's copy has only in-frame clones and leaves some out. The sample has about 100,000 clones; roughly three quarters are singletons. V lost 3 bases to trimming and J lost 8 bases, with 14 bases between them. CDR1 and CDR2 from the germline V gene are SQVTM and ANQGSEA. CDR3 length: 13 residues. The rearrangement joins TRBV29-1 to TRBJ2-1, with D tentatively TRBD2 (6 bases). Sequences were obtained from PBMCs. The TCR comes from a woman aged 55-75 years in good health and CMV-seropositive. For the CDR3, the DNA is TGCAGCGTTGACGGGACTGAGAGGTATGAGCAGTTCTTC. Translated: CSVDGTERYEQFF.